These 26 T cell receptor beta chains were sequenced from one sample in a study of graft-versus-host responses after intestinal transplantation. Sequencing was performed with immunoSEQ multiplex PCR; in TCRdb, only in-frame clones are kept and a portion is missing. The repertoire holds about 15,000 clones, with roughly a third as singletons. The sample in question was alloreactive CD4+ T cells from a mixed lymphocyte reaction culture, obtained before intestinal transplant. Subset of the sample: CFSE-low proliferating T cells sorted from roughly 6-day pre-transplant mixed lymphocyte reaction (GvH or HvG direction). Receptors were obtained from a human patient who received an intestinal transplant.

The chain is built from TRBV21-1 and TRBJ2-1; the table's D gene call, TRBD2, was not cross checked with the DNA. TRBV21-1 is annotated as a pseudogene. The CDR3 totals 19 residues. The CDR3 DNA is TGTGCCAGCAGCAAAGAGAATAGTTTAGGACTAGCAGTTTACAATGAGCAGTTCTTC. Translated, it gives CASSKENSLGLAVYNEQFF.

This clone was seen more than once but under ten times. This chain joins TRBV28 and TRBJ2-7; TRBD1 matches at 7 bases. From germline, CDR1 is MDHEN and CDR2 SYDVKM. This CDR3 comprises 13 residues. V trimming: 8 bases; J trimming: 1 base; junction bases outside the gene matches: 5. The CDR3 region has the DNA TGTGCCAGCGCCCCAGGGGGATCCTACGAGCAGTACTTC. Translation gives CASAPGGSYEQYF.

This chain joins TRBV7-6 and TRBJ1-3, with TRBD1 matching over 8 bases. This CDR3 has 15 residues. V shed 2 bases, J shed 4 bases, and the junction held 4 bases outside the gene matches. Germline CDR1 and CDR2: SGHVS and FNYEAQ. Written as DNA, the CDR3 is TGTGCCAGCAGCTTACAGGGGGCTCAAGGAAACACCATATATTTT. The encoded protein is CASSLQGAQGNTIYF.

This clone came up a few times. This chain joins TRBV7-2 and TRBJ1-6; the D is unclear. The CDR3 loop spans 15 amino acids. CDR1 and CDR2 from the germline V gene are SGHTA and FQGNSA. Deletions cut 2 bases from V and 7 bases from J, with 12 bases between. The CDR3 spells CASSLISNPNSPLHF. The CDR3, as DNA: TGTGCCAGCAGCTTAATTTCAAACCCAAATTCACCCCTCCACTTT.

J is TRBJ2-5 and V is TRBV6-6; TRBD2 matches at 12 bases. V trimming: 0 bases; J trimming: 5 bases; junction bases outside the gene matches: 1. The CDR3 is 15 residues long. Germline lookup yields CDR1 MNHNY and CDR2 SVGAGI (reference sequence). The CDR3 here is CASSYSTSGGETQYF. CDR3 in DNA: TGTGCCAGCAGTTACTCCACTAGCGGGGGGGAGACCCAGTACTTC.

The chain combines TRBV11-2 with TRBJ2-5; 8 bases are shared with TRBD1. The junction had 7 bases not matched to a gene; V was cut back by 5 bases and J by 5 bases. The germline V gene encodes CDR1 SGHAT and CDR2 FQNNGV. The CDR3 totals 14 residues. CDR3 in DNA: TGTGCCAGCAGCCCCCAGACAGGGGTGGAGACCCAGTACTTC. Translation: CASSPQTGVETQYF.

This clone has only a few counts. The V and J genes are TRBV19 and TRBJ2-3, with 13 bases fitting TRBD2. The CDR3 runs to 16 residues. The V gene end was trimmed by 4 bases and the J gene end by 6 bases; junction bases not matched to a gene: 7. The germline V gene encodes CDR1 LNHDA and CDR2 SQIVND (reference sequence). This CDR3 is CASSTRLAGGGDTQYF. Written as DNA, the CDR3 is TGTGCCAGTAGTACCAGACTAGCGGGGGGTGGTGATACGCAGTATTTT.

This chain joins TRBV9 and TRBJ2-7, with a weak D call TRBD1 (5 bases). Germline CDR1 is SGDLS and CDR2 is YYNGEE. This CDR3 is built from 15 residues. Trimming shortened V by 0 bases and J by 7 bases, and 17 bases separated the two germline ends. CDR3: CASSVGTGSLGEQYF. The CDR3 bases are TGTGCCAGCAGCGTAGGTACAGGATCGCTTGGGGAGCAGTACTTC.

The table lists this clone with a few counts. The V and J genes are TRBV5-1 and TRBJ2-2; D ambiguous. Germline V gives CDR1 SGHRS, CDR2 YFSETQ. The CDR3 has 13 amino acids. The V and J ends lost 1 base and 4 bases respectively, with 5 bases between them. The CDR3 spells CASSLLGTGELFF. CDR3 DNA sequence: TGCGCCAGCAGCTTGCTGGGCACCGGGGAGCTGTTTTTT.

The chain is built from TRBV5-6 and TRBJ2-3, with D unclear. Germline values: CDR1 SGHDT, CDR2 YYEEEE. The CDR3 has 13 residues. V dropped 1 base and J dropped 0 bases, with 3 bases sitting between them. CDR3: CASSLTSTDTQYF. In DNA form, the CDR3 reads TGTGCCAGCAGCTTGACTAGCACAGATACGCAGTATTTT.

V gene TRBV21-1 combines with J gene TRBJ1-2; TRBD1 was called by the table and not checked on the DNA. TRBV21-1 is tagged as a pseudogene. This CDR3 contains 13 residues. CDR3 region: CARSWDTNYGYTF. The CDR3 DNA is TGTGCCAGGTCGTGGGACACCAACTATGGCTACACCTTC.

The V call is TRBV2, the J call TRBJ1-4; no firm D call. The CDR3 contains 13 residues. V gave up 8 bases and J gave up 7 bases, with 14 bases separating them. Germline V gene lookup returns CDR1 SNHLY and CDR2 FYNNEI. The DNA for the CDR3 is TGTGCCAGCGATGGGTGGGAGACTGAAAAACTGTTTTTT. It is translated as CASDGWETEKLFF.

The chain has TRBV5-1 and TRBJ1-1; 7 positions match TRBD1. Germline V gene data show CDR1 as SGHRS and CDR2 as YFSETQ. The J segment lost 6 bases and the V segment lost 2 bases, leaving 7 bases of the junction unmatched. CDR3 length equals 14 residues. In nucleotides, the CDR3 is TGCGCCAGCAGCTTAGAGACAGGGACGTCTGAAGCTTTCTTT. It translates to CASSLETGTSEAFF. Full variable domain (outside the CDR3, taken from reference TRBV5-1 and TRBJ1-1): KAGVTQTPRYLIKTRGQQVTLSCSPISGHRSVSWYQQTPGQGLQFLFEYFSETQRNKGNFPGRFSGRQFSNSRSEMNVSTLELGDSALYLCASSLETGTSEAFFGQGTRLTVV.

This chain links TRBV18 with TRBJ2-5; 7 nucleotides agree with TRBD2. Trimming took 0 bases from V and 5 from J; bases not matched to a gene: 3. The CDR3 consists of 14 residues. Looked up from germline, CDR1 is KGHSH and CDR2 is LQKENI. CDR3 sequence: CASSPPAGVETQYF. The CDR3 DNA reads TGTGCCAGCTCACCACCGGCGGGAGTTGAGACCCAGTACTTC.

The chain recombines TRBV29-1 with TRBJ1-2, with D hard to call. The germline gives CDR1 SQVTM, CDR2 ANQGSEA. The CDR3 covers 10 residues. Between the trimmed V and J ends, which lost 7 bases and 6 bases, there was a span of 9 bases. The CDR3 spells CSGWTDGYTF. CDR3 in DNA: TGCAGCGGATGGACGGATGGCTACACCTTC.

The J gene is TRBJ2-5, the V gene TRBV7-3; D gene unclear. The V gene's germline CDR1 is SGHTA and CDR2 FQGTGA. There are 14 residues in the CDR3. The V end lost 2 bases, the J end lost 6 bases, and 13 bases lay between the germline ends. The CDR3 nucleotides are TGTGCCAGCAGCTTAGGGTCAAGTTCCAAGACCCAGTACTTC. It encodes CASSLGSSSKTQYF.

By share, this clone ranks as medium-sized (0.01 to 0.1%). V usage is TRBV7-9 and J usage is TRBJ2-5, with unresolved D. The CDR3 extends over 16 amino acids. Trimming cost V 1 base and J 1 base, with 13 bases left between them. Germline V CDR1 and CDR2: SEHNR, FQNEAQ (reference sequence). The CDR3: CASSLGIAGFQETQYF. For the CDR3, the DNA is TGTGCCAGCAGCTTAGGGATAGCAGGTTTCCAAGAGACCCAGTACTTC.

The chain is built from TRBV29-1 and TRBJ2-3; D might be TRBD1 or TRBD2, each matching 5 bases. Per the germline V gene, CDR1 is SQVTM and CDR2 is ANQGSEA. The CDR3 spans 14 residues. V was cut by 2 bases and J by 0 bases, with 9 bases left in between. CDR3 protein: CSVEIGDSTDTQYF. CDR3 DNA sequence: TGCAGCGTTGAAATAGGGGACAGCACAGATACGCAGTATTTT.

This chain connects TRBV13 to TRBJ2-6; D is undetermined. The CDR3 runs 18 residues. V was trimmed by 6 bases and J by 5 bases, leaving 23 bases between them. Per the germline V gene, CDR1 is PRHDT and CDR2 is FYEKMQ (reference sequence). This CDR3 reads CASRYAELSTSRANVLTF. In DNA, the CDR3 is TGTGCCAGCAGGTATGCAGAGCTGAGTACAAGTCGGGCCAACGTCCTGACTTTC.

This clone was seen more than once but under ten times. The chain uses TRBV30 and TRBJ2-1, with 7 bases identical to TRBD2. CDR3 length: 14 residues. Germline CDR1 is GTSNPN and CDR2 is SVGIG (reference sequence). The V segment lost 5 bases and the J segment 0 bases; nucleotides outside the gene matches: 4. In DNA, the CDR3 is TGTGCCTGGCTAGCGGCTAGCTCCTACAATGAGCAGTTCTTC. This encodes CAWLAASSYNEQFF.

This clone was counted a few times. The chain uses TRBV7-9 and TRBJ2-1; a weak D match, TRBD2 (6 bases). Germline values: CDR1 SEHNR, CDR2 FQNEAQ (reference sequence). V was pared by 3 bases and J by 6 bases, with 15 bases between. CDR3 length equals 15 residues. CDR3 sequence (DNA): TGTGCCAGCAGCTTTATGGGACTCCCCTCCAATGAGCAGTTCTTC. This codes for CASSFMGLPSNEQFF.

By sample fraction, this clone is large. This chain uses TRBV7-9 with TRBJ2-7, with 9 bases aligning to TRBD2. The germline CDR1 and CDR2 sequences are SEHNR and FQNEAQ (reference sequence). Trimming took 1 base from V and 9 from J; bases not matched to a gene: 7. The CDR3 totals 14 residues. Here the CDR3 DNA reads TGTGCCAGCAGCTTAGAGAGGCTGGGACTAGCGCAGTACTTC. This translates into CASSLERLGLAQYF.

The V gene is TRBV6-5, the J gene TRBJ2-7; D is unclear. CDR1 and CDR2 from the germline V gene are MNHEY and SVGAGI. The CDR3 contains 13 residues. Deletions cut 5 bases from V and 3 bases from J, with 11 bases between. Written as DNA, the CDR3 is TGTGCCAGCAGTGAACGGTTCTACTACGAGCAGTACTTC. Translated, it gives CASSERFYYEQYF.

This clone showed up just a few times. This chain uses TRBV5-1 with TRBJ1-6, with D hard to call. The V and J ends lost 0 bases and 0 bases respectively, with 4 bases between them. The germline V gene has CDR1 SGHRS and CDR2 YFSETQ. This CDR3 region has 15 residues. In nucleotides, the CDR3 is TGCGCCAGCAGCTTGGTTTCCTCCTATAATTCACCCCTCCACTTT. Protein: CASSLVSSYNSPLHF.

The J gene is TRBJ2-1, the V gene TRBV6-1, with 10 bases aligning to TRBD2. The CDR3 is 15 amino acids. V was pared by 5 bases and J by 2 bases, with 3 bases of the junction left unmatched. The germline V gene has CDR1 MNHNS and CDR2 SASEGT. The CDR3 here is CASSRTSGTYNEQFF. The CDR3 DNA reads TGTGCCAGCAGTCGGACTAGCGGCACCTACAATGAGCAGTTCTTC.

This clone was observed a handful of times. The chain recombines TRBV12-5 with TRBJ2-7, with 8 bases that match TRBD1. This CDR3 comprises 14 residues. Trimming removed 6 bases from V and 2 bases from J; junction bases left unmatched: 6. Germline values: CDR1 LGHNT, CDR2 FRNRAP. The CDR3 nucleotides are TGTGCTAGTGGCCCGGGACAGGTTACCTACGAGCAGTACTTC. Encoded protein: CASGPGQVTYEQYF.